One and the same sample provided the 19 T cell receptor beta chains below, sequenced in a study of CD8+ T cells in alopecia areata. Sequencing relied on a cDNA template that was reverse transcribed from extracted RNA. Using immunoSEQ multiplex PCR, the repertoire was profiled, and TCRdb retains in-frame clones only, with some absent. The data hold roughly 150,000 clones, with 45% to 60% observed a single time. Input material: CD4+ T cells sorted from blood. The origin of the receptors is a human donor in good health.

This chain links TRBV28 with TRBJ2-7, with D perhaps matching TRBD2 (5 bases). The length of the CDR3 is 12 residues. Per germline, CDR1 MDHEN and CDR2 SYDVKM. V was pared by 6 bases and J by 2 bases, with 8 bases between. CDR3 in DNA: TGTGCCAGCAGCCTGGGAGCCTACGAGCAGTACTTC. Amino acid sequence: CASSLGAYEQYF.

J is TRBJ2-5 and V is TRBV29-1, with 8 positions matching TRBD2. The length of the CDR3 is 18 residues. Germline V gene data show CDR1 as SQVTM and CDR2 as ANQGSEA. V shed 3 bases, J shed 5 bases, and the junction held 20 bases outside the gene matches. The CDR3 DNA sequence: TGCAGCGTTGATGGGCGCCCGAATGATAGCGGGAAAGGGGAGACCCAGTACTTC. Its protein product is CSVDGRPNDSGKGETQYF.

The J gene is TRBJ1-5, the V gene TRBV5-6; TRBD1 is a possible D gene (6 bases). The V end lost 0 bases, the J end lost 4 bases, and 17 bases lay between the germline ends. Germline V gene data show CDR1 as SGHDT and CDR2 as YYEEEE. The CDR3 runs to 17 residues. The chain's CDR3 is CASSLGAGGSENQPQHF. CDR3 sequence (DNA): TGTGCCAGCAGCTTGGGGGCCGGGGGCTCAGAGAATCAGCCCCAGCATTTT.

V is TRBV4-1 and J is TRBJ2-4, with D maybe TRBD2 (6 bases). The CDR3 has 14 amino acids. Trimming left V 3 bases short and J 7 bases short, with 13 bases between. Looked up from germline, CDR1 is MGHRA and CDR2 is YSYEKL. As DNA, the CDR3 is TGCGCCAGCAGCCAGGTCGCGGGATTGAACATTCAGTACTTC. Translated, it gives CASSQVAGLNIQYF.

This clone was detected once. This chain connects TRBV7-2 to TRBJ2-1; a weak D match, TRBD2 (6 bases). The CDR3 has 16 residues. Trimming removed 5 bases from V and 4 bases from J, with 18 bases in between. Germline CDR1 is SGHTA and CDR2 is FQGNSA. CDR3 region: CASSRAAGRGYNEQFF. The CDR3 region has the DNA TGTGCCAGCAGCCGAGCGGCGGGACGGGGATACAATGAGCAGTTCTTC.

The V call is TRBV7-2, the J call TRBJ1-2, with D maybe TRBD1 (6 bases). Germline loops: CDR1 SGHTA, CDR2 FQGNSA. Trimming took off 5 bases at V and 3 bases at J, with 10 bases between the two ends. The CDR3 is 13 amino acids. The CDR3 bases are TGTGCCAGCAGCGGAACAGGGCACTATGGCTACACCTTC. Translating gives CASSGTGHYGYTF.

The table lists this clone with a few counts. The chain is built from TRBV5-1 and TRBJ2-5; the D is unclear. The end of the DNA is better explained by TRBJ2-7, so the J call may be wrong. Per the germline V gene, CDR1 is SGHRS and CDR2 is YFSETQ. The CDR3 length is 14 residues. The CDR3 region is CASSLVVAPYEQYF. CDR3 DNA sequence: TGCGCCAGCAGCTTGGTAGTGGCCCCCTACGAGCAGTACTTC.

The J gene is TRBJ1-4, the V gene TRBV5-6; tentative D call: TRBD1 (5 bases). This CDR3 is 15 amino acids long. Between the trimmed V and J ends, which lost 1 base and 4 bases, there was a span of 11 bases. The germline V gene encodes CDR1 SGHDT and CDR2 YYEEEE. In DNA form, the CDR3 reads TGTGCCAGCAGCTTGTTCGACAGACTTAATGAAAAACTGTTTTTT. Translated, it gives CASSLFDRLNEKLFF. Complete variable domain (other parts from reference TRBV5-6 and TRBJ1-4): DAGVTQSPTHLIKTRGQQVTLRCSPKSGHDTVSWYQQALGQGPQFIFQYYEEEERQRGNFPDRFSGHQFPNYSSELNVNALLLGDSALYLCASSLFDRLNEKLFFGSGTQLSVL.

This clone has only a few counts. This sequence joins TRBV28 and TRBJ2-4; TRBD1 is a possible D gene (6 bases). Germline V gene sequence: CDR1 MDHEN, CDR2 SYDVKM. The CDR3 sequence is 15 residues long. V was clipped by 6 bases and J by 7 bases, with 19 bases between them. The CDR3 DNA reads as TGTGCCAGCAGCCCTATTCGACAGGCAGGGAACATTCAGTACTTC. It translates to CASSPIRQAGNIQYF.

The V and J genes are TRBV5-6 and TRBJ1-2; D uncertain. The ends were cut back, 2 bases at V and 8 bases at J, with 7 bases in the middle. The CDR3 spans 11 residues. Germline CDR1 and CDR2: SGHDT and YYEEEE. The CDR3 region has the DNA TGTGCCAGCAGCTTCTCGGGAGGCTACACCTTC. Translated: CASSFSGGYTF.

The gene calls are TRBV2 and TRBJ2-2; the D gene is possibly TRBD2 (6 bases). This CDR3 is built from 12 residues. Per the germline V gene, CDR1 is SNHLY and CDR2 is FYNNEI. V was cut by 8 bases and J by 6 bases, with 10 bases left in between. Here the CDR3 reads CASRRDPGELFF. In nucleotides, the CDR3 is TGTGCCAGCCGGCGGGACCCCGGGGAGCTGTTTTTT.

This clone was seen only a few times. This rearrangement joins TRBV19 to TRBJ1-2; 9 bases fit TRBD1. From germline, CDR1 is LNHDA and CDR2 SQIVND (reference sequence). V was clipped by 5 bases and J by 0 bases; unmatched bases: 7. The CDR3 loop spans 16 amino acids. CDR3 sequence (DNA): TGTGCCAGTAGTCTGACGGGACAGGGCGCTAACTATGGCTACACCTTC. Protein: CASSLTGQGANYGYTF. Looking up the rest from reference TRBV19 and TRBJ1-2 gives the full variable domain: DGGITQSPKYLFRKEGQNVTLSCEQNLNHDAMYWYRQDPGQGLRLIYYSQIVNDFQKGDIAEGYSVSREKKESFPLTVTSAQKNPTAFYLCASSLTGQGANYGYTFGSGTRLTVV.

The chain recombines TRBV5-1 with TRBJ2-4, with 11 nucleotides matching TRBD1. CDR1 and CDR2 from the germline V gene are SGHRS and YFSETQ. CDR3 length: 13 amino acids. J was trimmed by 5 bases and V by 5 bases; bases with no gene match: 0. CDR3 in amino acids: CASRGQGENIQYF. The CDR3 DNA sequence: TGCGCCAGCAGGGGACAGGGGGAAAACATTCAGTACTTC.

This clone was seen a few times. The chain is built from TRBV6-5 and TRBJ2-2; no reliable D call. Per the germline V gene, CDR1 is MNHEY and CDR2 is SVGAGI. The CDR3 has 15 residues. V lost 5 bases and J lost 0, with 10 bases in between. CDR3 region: CASSHTATNTGELFF. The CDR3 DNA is TGTGCCAGCAGTCACACAGCAACGAACACCGGGGAGCTGTTTTTT.

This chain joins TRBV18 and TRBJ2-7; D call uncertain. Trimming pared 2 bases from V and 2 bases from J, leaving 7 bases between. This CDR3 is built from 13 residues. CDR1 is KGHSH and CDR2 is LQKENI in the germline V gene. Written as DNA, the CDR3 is TGTGCCAGCTCACCAACCCAAACCTACGAGCAGTACTTC. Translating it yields CASSPTQTYEQYF.

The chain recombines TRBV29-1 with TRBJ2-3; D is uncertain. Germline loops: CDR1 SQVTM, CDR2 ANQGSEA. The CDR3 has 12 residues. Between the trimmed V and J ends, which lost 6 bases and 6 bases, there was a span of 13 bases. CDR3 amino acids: CSVARTRDTQYF. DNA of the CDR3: TGCAGCGTCGCAAGAACTCGCGATACGCAGTATTTT.

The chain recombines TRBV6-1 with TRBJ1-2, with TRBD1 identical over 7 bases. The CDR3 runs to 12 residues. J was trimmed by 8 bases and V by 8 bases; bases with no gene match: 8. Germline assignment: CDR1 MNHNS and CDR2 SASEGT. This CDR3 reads CASGQVLGGYTF. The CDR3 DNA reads TGTGCCAGCGGACAGGTTCTAGGCGGCTACACCTTC.

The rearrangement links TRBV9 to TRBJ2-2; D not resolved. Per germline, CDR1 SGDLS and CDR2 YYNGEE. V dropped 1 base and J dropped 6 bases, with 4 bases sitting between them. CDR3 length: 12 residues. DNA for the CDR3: TGTGCCAGCAGCGTATCCGCCGGGGAGCTGTTTTTT. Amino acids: CASSVSAGELFF.

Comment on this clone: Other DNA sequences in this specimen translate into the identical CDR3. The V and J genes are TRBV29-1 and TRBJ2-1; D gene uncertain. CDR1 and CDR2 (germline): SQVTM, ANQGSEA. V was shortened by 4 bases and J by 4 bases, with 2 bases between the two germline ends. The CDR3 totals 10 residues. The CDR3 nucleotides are TGCAGCGTTGGGTACAATGAGCAGTTCTTC. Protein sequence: CSVGYNEQFF.